These T cell receptor beta chains were read from a single sample in a study of cytomegalovirus exposure and HLA in healthy donors. Profiled with immunoSEQ multiplex PCR; TCRdb holds only in-frame clones, not every one. The repertoire includes over 150,000 clones, 75% to 85% of them detected once, and about an eighth sits in the top ten. The sample consisted of PBMCs. The source is a woman aged 30 to 39 in good health and CMV-seropositive. CDR3s include the opening cysteine and the closing phenylalanine or tryptophan. The order of the fields is J gene, V gene, CDR3 length, D gene, CDR3 protein. A D gene is named only where the DNA matches it firmly.

J gene: TRBJ2-1; V gene: TRBV27; CDR3 length: 11; D gene: NA; CDR3 protein: CASSDTFEQFF
J gene: TRBJ2-7; V gene: TRBV6-5; CDR3 length: 15; D gene: TRBD2; CDR3 protein: CASTLLAGGTYEQYF
J gene: TRBJ2-5; V gene: TRBV29-1; CDR3 length: 14; D gene: NA; CDR3 protein: CSVEDYRGGETQYF
J gene: TRBJ1-1; V gene: TRBV6-5; CDR3 length: 13; D gene: TRBD1; CDR3 protein: CASIDRGTTEAFF
J gene: TRBJ2-7; V gene: TRBV5-1; CDR3 length: 16; D gene: NA; CDR3 protein: CASSLSGPHEGYEQYF
J gene: TRBJ2-7; V gene: TRBV7-2; CDR3 length: 15; D gene: NA; CDR3 protein: CASTIMAPGIYEQYF
J gene: TRBJ1-2; V gene: TRBV2; CDR3 length: 13; D gene: TRBD1; CDR3 protein: CASRGDRGPGYTF
J gene: TRBJ1-5; V gene: TRBV28; CDR3 length: 17; D gene: TRBD1; CDR3 protein: CASATSGGRYSNQPQHF
J gene: TRBJ2-3; V gene: TRBV6-1; CDR3 length: 14; D gene: NA; CDR3 protein: CASSERGREDTQYF
J gene: TRBJ1-2; V gene: TRBV11-2; CDR3 length: 18; D gene: NA; CDR3 protein: CASSLTRGGRVSPGGYTF
J gene: TRBJ2-7; V gene: TRBV7-7; CDR3 length: 13; D gene: NA; CDR3 protein: CASSLNTGYEQYF
J gene: TRBJ2-2; V gene: TRBV9; CDR3 length: 16; D gene: TRBD1; CDR3 protein: CASSYAGTANTGELFF
J gene: TRBJ2-7; V gene: TRBV2; CDR3 length: 12; D gene: TRBD1; CDR3 protein: CASDRTGYEQYF
J gene: TRBJ1-1; V gene: TRBV7-9; CDR3 length: 15; D gene: TRBD1; CDR3 protein: CASSSTGTGNTEAFF
J gene: TRBJ2-1; V gene: TRBV5-5; CDR3 length: 14; D gene: TRBD1; CDR3 protein: CASSRPGTGNEQFF
J gene: TRBJ2-1; V gene: TRBV29-1; CDR3 length: 13; D gene: NA; CDR3 protein: CSVGRLSGDEQFF
J gene: TRBJ1-1; V gene: TRBV28; CDR3 length: 14; D gene: NA; CDR3 protein: CASSFGRGFTEAFF
J gene: TRBJ2-1; V gene: TRBV29-1; CDR3 length: 14; D gene: TRBD2; CDR3 protein: CSAVAGETYNEQFF
J gene: TRBJ1-5; V gene: TRBV2; CDR3 length: 13; D gene: NA; CDR3 protein: CASSVTGHQPQHF
J gene: TRBJ1-5; V gene: TRBV6-5; CDR3 length: 14; D gene: NA; CDR3 protein: CASSYSGGTQPQHF
J gene: TRBJ1-2; V gene: TRBV7-6; CDR3 length: 20; D gene: TRBD1; CDR3 protein: CASSPRQGEPGSSPVYGYTF
J gene: TRBJ2-7; V gene: TRBV28; CDR3 length: 15; D gene: TRBD2; CDR3 protein: CASIPSGIRLYEQYF
J gene: TRBJ2-4; V gene: TRBV11-1; CDR3 length: 13; D gene: NA; CDR3 protein: CASSRDRTGIQYF
J gene: TRBJ2-7; V gene: TRBV15; CDR3 length: 16; D gene: NA; CDR3 protein: CATSKLGGGQIYEQYF
J gene: TRBJ2-7; V gene: TRBV11-3; CDR3 length: 13; D gene: TRBD2; CDR3 protein: CASSLAGTYEQYF
J gene: TRBJ2-2; V gene: TRBV28; CDR3 length: 13; D gene: TRBD2; CDR3 protein: CALGLAGTGELFF
J gene: TRBJ2-4; V gene: TRBV25-1; CDR3 length: 17; D gene: TRBD1; CDR3 protein: CASSDRTGTGNRNIQYF
J gene: TRBJ1-2; V gene: TRBV19; CDR3 length: 12; D gene: NA; CDR3 protein: CASRNDRHGYTF
J gene: TRBJ2-7; V gene: TRBV7-3; CDR3 length: 15; D gene: NA; CDR3 protein: CASSLGGMGRNEQYF
J gene: TRBJ2-5; V gene: TRBV27; CDR3 length: 13; D gene: NA; CDR3 protein: CASSLRERETQYF
J gene: TRBJ2-2; V gene: TRBV5-4; CDR3 length: 15; D gene: TRBD1; CDR3 protein: CASSLDRGHTGELFF
J gene: TRBJ1-1; V gene: TRBV15; CDR3 length: 15; D gene: TRBD1; CDR3 protein: CATSRRTGTDTEAFF
J gene: TRBJ2-7; V gene: TRBV15; CDR3 length: 13; D gene: TRBD2; CDR3 protein: CATSLGLDYEQYF
J gene: TRBJ1-5; V gene: TRBV18; CDR3 length: 15; D gene: NA; CDR3 protein: CASSPAGADNQPQHF
J gene: TRBJ2-3; V gene: TRBV6-5; CDR3 length: 15; D gene: TRBD2; CDR3 protein: CASSSRTSGGDTQYF
J gene: TRBJ2-7; V gene: TRBV27; CDR3 length: 16; D gene: TRBD2; CDR3 protein: CASSFLAGGPGHEQYF
J gene: TRBJ1-1; V gene: TRBV27; CDR3 length: 15; D gene: TRBD1; CDR3 protein: CASSPRTGMNTEAFF
J gene: TRBJ2-1; V gene: TRBV7-6; CDR3 length: 15; D gene: TRBD2; CDR3 protein: CASSLDLAVWSGQFF
J gene: TRBJ2-1; V gene: TRBV19; CDR3 length: 15; D gene: NA; CDR3 protein: CASSQQSSTINEQFF
J gene: TRBJ2-5; V gene: TRBV18; CDR3 length: 16; D gene: TRBD2; CDR3 protein: CASSPLAGPSQETQYF
J gene: TRBJ1-3; V gene: TRBV7-2; CDR3 length: 17; D gene: TRBD1; CDR3 protein: CASSMIGGAVSGNTIYF
J gene: TRBJ1-1; V gene: TRBV9; CDR3 length: 15; D gene: TRBD1; CDR3 protein: CASSPPRGGGAEAFF